This T cell receptor beta chain was recorded in a study of blood T cell repertoires in COVID-19. The germline V gene encodes CDR1 MDHEN and CDR2 SYDVKM. The CDR3 extends over 13 amino acids. V shed 3 bases and J shed 5 bases, with 10 bases lying between them. The repertoire was sequenced with immunoSEQ multiplex PCR; TCRdb's copy has only in-frame clones and lacks some. Of approximately 150,000 clones listed, 80% to 90% are singletons. This receptor was taken from a woman aged 45 to 65 with acute or convalescent COVID-19. The chain couples TRBV28 to TRBJ1-1; possibly TRBD1 for D (5 bases). Specimen: peripheral blood. The CDR3 DNA sequence: TGTGCCAGCAGTTTCATGGGGGGGACTGAAGCTTTCTTT. It specifies CASSFMGGTEAFF.